The 26 T cell receptor beta chains presented below share a single source sample, sequenced in a study of human T cells and chemical hapten exposure. TCRdb reprocessed the RACE reads via MiXCR and lists one record per CDR3 protein. The table has tens of thousands of distinct CDR3 sequences, approximately 10% seen once. Time point given: pre-sensitization, week 0. Treatment defined: therapeutic diphenylcyclopropenone sensitization with weekly scalp DPC. This material consisted of whole blood, taken in connection with sensitization to the hapten diphenylcyclopropenone (DPC). These receptor sequences come from a woman between 50 and 59 years old with alopecia areata. Some clones in this sample may be carry-over from other donors' samples.

This clonotype showed up many times. The chain is built from TRBV3-1 and TRBJ2-5; D unresolved. The germline CDR1 and CDR2 sequences are LGHDT and YNNKEL (reference sequence). The CDR3 consists of 11 residues. Trimming left V 4 bases short and J 5 bases short, with 5 bases between. The CDR3 DNA reads as TGTGCCAGCAGCCTGGTGGAGACCCAGTACTTC. It specifies CASSLVETQYF.

This clonotype occurred a few times. The rearrangement links TRBV7-6 to TRBJ2-2; the match to TRBD2 covers 9 bases. The CDR3 is made up of 15 amino acids. Germline-derived CDR1 and CDR2 are SGHVS and FNYEAQ. V dropped 3 bases and J dropped 6; count of bases not matched to a gene: 5. CDR3 DNA sequence: TGTGCCAGCAGCTTGCGGGGGGGCCTATCCGGGGAGCTGTTTTTT. Protein: CASSLRGGLSGELFF.

This clonotype was recorded many times. The CDR3 loop reads CASSPKKDREAFF. The CDR3 nucleotides read TGTGCCAGCTCACCAAAAAAGGACAGGGAAGCTTTCTTT. This chain uses TRBV18 with TRBJ1-1, with 7 bases matching TRBD1. V trimming: 2 bases; J trimming: 8 bases; junction bases outside the gene matches: 5. CDR1 is KGHSH and CDR2 is LQKENI in the germline V gene. The CDR3 sequence is 13 residues long.

V is TRBV20-1 and J is TRBJ1-5, with TRBD1 as a possible D gene (5 bases). Trimming removed 6 bases at V and 4 bases at J, with 22 bases between. Germline CDR1 and CDR2: DFQATT and SNEGSKA (reference sequence). This CDR3 spans 16 amino acids. CDR3 region: CSATPRRDRPNQPQHF. CDR3 bases: TGCAGTGCCACCCCCCGCCGCGACAGACCTAATCAGCCCCAGCATTTT.

This clonotype was observed a handful of times. The chain couples TRBV5-5 to TRBJ2-3; TRBD2 matches at 11 bases. CDR3 size: 13 residues. The germline CDR1 and CDR2 sequences are SGHKS and YYEKEE (reference sequence). Trimming removed 5 bases from V and 10 bases from J; junction bases left unmatched: 6. CDR3 region: CASRTTSGEAQYF. The CDR3 nucleotides are TGTGCCAGCAGAACGACTAGCGGGGAAGCGCAGTATTTT. The full variable domain, with the rest looked up from reference TRBV5-5 and TRBJ2-3, is DAGVTQSPTHLIKTRGQQVTLRCSPISGHKSVSWYQQVLGQGPQFIFQYYEKEERGRGNFPDRFSARQFPNYSSELNVNALLLGDSALYLCASRTTSGEAQYFGPGTRLTVL.

This clonotype was picked up a small number of times. V and J are TRBV4-3 and TRBJ1-2; D is uncertain. This CDR3 is built from 14 residues. CDR1 and CDR2 from the germline V gene are LGHNA and YSLEER. Trimming removed 1 base at V and 5 bases at J, with 11 bases between. The CDR3 bases are TGCGCCAGCAGCCAAGGCCCCACCGGATATGGCTACACCTTC. Its protein product is CASSQGPTGYGYTF.

Notes on this clonotype: Just one base apart from a much larger clone, this may be a read error. In this CDR3 the conserved last residue, phenylalanine or tryptophan, is missing, so a read error is likely. J is TRBJ2-3 and V is TRBV4-3; possible D gene TRBD2, 5 bases. CDR3 length equals 15 residues. Trimming pared 3 bases from V and 8 bases from J, leaving 18 bases between. CDR1 LGHNA and CDR2 YSLEER come from the germline V gene. The CDR3 is CASSQPSVRGGTQYY. CDR3 in DNA: TGCGCCAGCAGCCAGCCCTCCGTTCGGGGTGGTACGCAGTATTAT.

In its sample, this clonotype was seen a few times. The chain joins TRBV2 to TRBJ2-3, with 13 bases lining up with TRBD2. Germline CDR1 is SNHLY and CDR2 is FYNNEI. The CDR3 covers 14 residues. V shed 6 bases, J shed 10 bases, and the junction held 7 bases outside the gene matches. The chain's CDR3 is CASRETSGGASQYF. DNA for the CDR3: TGTGCCAGCAGGGAAACTAGCGGGGGGGCCTCGCAGTATTTT.

This sequence joins TRBV5-1 and TRBJ2-5; no reliable D call. The CDR3 sequence is 11 residues long. Germline CDR1 and CDR2: SGHRS and YFSETQ. Trimming shortened V by 5 bases and J by 3 bases, and 5 bases separated the two germline ends. The CDR3 here is CASRFEETQYF. CDR3 coding DNA: TGCGCCAGCAGGTTTGAAGAGACCCAGTACTTC.

This clonotype was counted between two and nine times. This sequence joins TRBV9 and TRBJ1-3; D is unresolved. Trimming stripped 4 bases from V and 4 bases from J, with 12 bases between. Germline CDR1 reads SGDLS; CDR2 reads YYNGEE. The CDR3 sequence is 14 residues long. As DNA, the CDR3 is TGTGCCAGCAGCCCTACCCCCTCGGGAAACACCATATATTTT. It translates to CASSPTPSGNTIYF.

J is TRBJ1-1 and V is TRBV28; TRBD1 is a possible D gene (5 bases). V was trimmed by 6 bases and J by 4 bases, leaving 15 bases between them. The CDR3 runs 14 residues. The germline gives CDR1 MDHEN, CDR2 SYDVKM. Here the CDR3 DNA reads TGTGCCAGCAGCCATGGGGGGGTGGGCACTGAAGCTTTCTTT. It specifies CASSHGGVGTEAFF.

This rearrangement joins TRBV6-5 to TRBJ1-2; maybe TRBD1 (6 bases). V dropped 7 bases and J dropped 3 bases, with 15 bases sitting between them. CDR1 and CDR2 (germline): MNHEY, SVGAGI. The CDR3 is 14 amino acids. The CDR3 DNA reads TGTGCCAGCACGCTAGGAGGGGGGGACTATGGCTACACCTTC. Translation: CASTLGGGDYGYTF.

This clonotype was seen a few times. The CDR3: CASSRGDLLELFF. For the CDR3, the DNA is TGTGCCAGCAGCCGAGGAGACCTTCTAGAACTGTTCTTC. This rearrangement joins TRBV3-1 to TRBJ2-1, with D uncertain. The CDR3 extends over 13 amino acids. Trimming cost V 4 bases and J 15 bases, with 19 bases left between them. Looked up from germline, CDR1 is LGHDT and CDR2 is YNNKEL (reference sequence).

The chain uses TRBV18 and TRBJ1-4; no clear D gene. V was trimmed by 2 bases and J by 4 bases, leaving 8 bases between them. Germline values: CDR1 KGHSH, CDR2 LQKENI. CDR3 size: 14 residues. The CDR3 sequence: CASSPEQLNEKLFF. CDR3 bases: TGTGCCAGCTCACCAGAACAGCTTAATGAAAAACTGTTTTTT.

Points on this clonotype: A read error may be the cause here, since a much bigger clone is one base away. V is TRBV5-1 and J is TRBJ2-1; the match to TRBD2 covers 13 bases. V gave up 4 bases and J gave up 3 bases; unmatched junction bases: 7. The CDR3 spans 17 residues. Germline V CDR1 and CDR2: SGHRS, YFSETQ. CDR3 region: CASSAPGTSGIYNEQFF. The CDR3 DNA sequence: TGCGCCAGCAGCGCCCCCGGGACTAGCGGGATCTACAATGAGCAGTTCTTC.

The chain is built from TRBV7-9 and TRBJ2-1, with 7 bases matching TRBD1. Germline-derived CDR1 and CDR2 are SEHNR and FQNEAQ (reference sequence). Trimming took 3 bases from V and 5 from J; bases not matched to a gene: 4. The CDR3 is 14 amino acids. For the CDR3, the DNA is TGTGCCAGCAGCTTTCCTACAGGGGACAATGAGCAGTTCTTC. Translating it yields CASSFPTGDNEQFF.

This clonotype was observed at least ten times. V usage is TRBV4-2 and J usage is TRBJ2-4, with 12 positions matching TRBD2. Trimming at V came to 0 bases and at J to 0 bases, leaving 9 bases not matched to a gene. This CDR3 region has 20 residues. Germline V gene sequence: CDR1 LGHNA, CDR2 YNFKEQ. The CDR3 loop reads CASSQEWLAGGELAKNIQYF. CDR3 coding DNA: TGTGCCAGCAGCCAAGAGTGGCTAGCGGGGGGGGAACTAGCCAAAAACATTCAGTACTTC.

This clonotype turned up a few times. The chain links TRBV20-1 to TRBJ2-3; 14 bases align to TRBD2. The CDR3 covers 20 residues. The V segment lost 1 base and the J segment 0 bases; nucleotides outside the gene matches: 12. The germline V gene encodes CDR1 DFQATT and CDR2 SNEGSKA (reference sequence). The CDR3 DNA reads TGCAGTGCTAGAGGACTAGCGGGAGGGCCCTCCTTTGGGAGCACAGATACGCAGTATTTT. This sequence encodes CSARGLAGGPSFGSTDTQYF.

This clonotype was observed many times. V is TRBV2 and J is TRBJ2-7, with 9 bases identical to TRBD2. The length of the CDR3 is 12 residues. Germline values: CDR1 SNHLY, CDR2 FYNNEI. Trimming cost V 10 bases and J 6 bases; bases outside gene matches: 7. The CDR3 DNA is TGTGCCAAAAGAGCGGGAGGCGGCGAGCAGTACTTC. Protein sequence: CAKRAGGGEQYF.

Many counts were recorded for this clonotype. The J gene is TRBJ2-5, the V gene TRBV18, with 7 bases aligning to TRBD2. V was clipped by 3 bases and J by 9 bases; unmatched bases: 10. The CDR3 totals 14 residues. The germline V gene encodes CDR1 KGHSH and CDR2 LQKENI. In DNA form, the CDR3 reads TGTGCCAGCTCACCTCCCGGGCAGGGAGGGTCCCAGTACTTC. Its translation is CASSPPGQGGSQYF.

This clonotype was counted ten times or more. The chain couples TRBV12-3 or TRBV12-4 to TRBJ2-1; maybe TRBD1 (6 bases). Between the trimmed V and J ends, which lost 2 bases and 7 bases, there was a span of 12 bases. This CDR3 region has 14 residues. The CDR3 loop reads CASSLTGSINEQFF. CDR3 bases: TGTGCCAGCAGTTTAACAGGGTCGATAAATGAGCAGTTCTTC.

This clonotype was found many times. The CDR3 DNA sequence: TGTGCCAGCAGCGTAGACCCGCCGGGACAGGGGTCCTACGAGCAGTACTTC. Translated: CASSVDPPGQGSYEQYF. The rearrangement uses TRBV9 and TRBJ2-7, with TRBD1 identical over 10 bases. The CDR3 extends over 17 amino acids. Germline V CDR1 and CDR2: SGDLS, YYNGEE. The J segment lost 1 base and the V segment lost 0 bases, leaving 7 bases of the junction unmatched.

This clonotype was seen repeatedly, ten times or more. V is TRBV28 and J is TRBJ2-7, with D possibly TRBD2 on 7 matching bases. The CDR3 contains 15 residues. V lost 4 bases to trimming and J lost 0 bases, with 13 bases between them. Per the germline V gene, CDR1 is MDHEN and CDR2 is SYDVKM. The CDR3 DNA follows: TGTGCCAGCAGTTCCCAAGGGGGGGGCTCCTACGAGCAGTACTTC. Translation: CASSSQGGGSYEQYF.

V is TRBV7-2 and J is TRBJ2-2; D not resolved. The CDR3 is 14 residues long. Per the germline V gene, CDR1 is SGHTA and CDR2 is FQGNSA. Trimming took off 5 bases at V and 4 bases at J, with 11 bases between the two ends. CDR3 in amino acids: CASSPQVGTGELFF. CDR3 DNA: TGTGCCAGCAGCCCCCAGGTGGGCACCGGGGAGCTGTTTTTT.

This clonotype was picked up many times. V is TRBV12-3 or TRBV12-4 and J is TRBJ2-2, with D unclear. Trimming shortened V by 6 bases and J by 6 bases, and 11 bases separated the two germline ends. The CDR3 length is 13 residues. CDR3 region: CASSLDRAGELFF. The CDR3 DNA reads as TGTGCCAGCAGCCTCGACCGGGCCGGGGAGCTGTTTTTT.

The table lists this clonotype with many counts. The chain joins TRBV5-4 to TRBJ2-5; the D gene is possibly TRBD2 (6 bases). V lost 5 bases, J lost 5 bases, and 13 bases lay in between. Germline CDR1 and CDR2: SGHNT and YYREEE (reference sequence). This CDR3 has 13 amino acids. Written as DNA, the CDR3 is TGTGCCAGCAGGCAGTACGGGAGTGAGACCCAGTACTTC. This gives the protein CASRQYGSETQYF.